What follows are 7 T cell receptor beta chains derived from one specimen sequenced in a study of cytomegalovirus exposure and HLA in healthy donors. The PCR was carried out with 60 Vbeta primers and 13 Jbeta primers. Sequencing used immunoSEQ multiplex PCR; TCRdb keeps in-frame clones, though not all of them. The table shows 150,000 to 200,000 clones, with 75% to 80% occurring only once. The sample comprised PBMCs. These receptors came from a man aged 45 to 65 in good health and CMV-seropositive.

V and J are TRBV5-1 and TRBJ2-3; 8 nucleotides agree with TRBD1. J gave up 1 base and V 0 bases, and 7 bases lay outside the gene matches. This CDR3 is 17 amino acids long. Per the germline V gene, CDR1 is SGHRS and CDR2 is YFSETQ. The CDR3, as DNA: TGCGCCAGCAGCTTGGGTGGGACAGGAGGAGGCACAGATACGCAGTATTTT. Translating gives CASSLGGTGGGTDTQYF.

The chain carries TRBV11-3 and TRBJ1-1, with D unclear. The CDR3 consists of 15 residues. Germline V CDR1 and CDR2: SGHNT, YENEEA. Trimming cost V 4 bases and J 1 base, with 13 bases left between them. The chain's CDR3 is CASSSTAGGNTEAFF. The CDR3 bases are TGTGCCAGCAGCTCAACCGCGGGAGGGAACACTGAAGCTTTCTTT. Using reference TRBV11-3 and TRBJ1-1 for the parts outside the CDR3, the full variable domain is EAGVVQSPRYKIIEKKQPVAFWCNPISGHNTLYWYLQNLGQGPELLIRYENEEAVDDSQLPKDRFSAERLKGVDSTLKIQPAELGDSAVYLCASSSTAGGNTEAFFGQGTRLTVV.

V usage is TRBV5-1 and J usage is TRBJ2-5, with unresolved D. The CDR3 runs to 13 residues. Looked up from germline, CDR1 is SGHRS and CDR2 is YFSETQ. Between the trimmed V and J ends, which lost 1 base and 3 bases, there was a span of 7 bases. CDR3 sequence reads: CASSLPSKETQYF. The CDR3 DNA follows: TGCGCCAGCAGCTTGCCCAGTAAAGAGACCCAGTACTTC.

This clone appeared once. J is TRBJ1-2 and V is TRBV28; the match to TRBD1 covers 8 bases. V shed 5 bases, J shed 6 bases, and the junction held 2 bases outside the gene matches. This CDR3 spans 12 amino acids. Germline CDR1 reads MDHEN; CDR2 reads SYDVKM. CDR3 loop: CASSPTGDGYTF. The CDR3 DNA is TGTGCCAGCAGTCCGACAGGGGATGGCTACACCTTC.

This clone came up a few times. The chain links TRBV7-2 to TRBJ2-1, with D perhaps matching TRBD2 (5 bases). Germline values: CDR1 SGHTA, CDR2 FQGNSA. The CDR3 extends over 15 amino acids. Trimming removed 1 base at V and 4 bases at J, with 11 bases between. The chain's CDR3 is CASSLVYSGYNEQFF. The DNA for the CDR3 is TGTGCCAGCAGCTTAGTTTACAGCGGTTACAATGAGCAGTTCTTC.

The J gene is TRBJ1-6, the V gene TRBV9, with TRBD1 identical over 7 bases. There are 15 residues in the CDR3. Germline V gives CDR1 SGDLS, CDR2 YYNGEE. With V trimmed by 3 bases and J by 5 bases, 5 bases remained unmatched. The CDR3 nucleotides are TGTGCCAGCAGCGCACGGGGGACAGATAATTCACCCCTCCACTTT. This encodes CASSARGTDNSPLHF.

The table lists this clone with a count of one. V and J are TRBV9 and TRBJ2-1; 8 bases map to TRBD2. CDR3 length equals 14 residues. V was pared by 8 bases and J by 5 bases, with 9 bases of the junction left unmatched. Looked up from germline, CDR1 is SGDLS and CDR2 is YYNGEE. The DNA of the CDR3 is TGTGCCAGTTCGTACGGGGGGGCAGACAATGAGCAGTTCTTC. Residues: CASSYGGADNEQFF.